Below, one T cell receptor (beta chain) is given with its context. Its antigen is not identified. This CDR3 region has 15 residues. V shed 5 bases and J 5 bases; nucleotides not matched to a gene: 10. Germline CDR1 reads SEHNR; CDR2 reads FQNEAQ (reference sequence). This entry belongs to a study of cytomegalovirus exposure and HLA in healthy donors. General study results and limits: The classifier, whose performance was assessed in both the original and validation cohorts, reportedly diagnosed cytomegalovirus status with high specificity and sensitivity.

Assay: immunoSEQ multiplex PCR; the TCRdb copy retains only in-frame clones and omits some. The table shows about 110,000 clones, with 85% to 90% occurring only once. Sequencing was done on a sample of PBMCs. The receptor was isolated from a woman aged 25 to 45 in good health and CMV-seropositive. This chain connects TRBV7-9 to TRBJ1-2; 8 bases are shared with TRBD1. This chain's CDR3 is CASSPTGEPGYGYTF. For the CDR3, the DNA is TGTGCCAGCAGCCCGACAGGGGAGCCCGGGTATGGCTACACCTTC.